These 25 T cell receptor beta chains share one sample of origin, sequenced in a study of T cells in Graves' hyperthyroidism and ophthalmopathy. Regions amplified from RNA transcripts were the TCR beta CDR3 regions. HTBI primers were employed in a first-round RT-PCR of the TCR CDR3. TCRdb re-analysed the multiplex PCR reads in MiXCR, keeping a single row per CDR3 protein. The sample has about 520,000 distinct CDR3 sequences; around a quarter are singletons. The sequenced material came from blood. These receptors were collected from a woman aged 30 to 39 with Graves' ophthalmopathy.

This clonotype was seen ten or more times. This chain joins TRBV19 and TRBJ2-2; 7 bases are a match to TRBD1. The germline CDR1 and CDR2 sequences are LNHDA and SQIVND (reference sequence). Unmatched junction bases numbered 9, after V lost 6 bases and J lost 2 bases. The CDR3 is 16 amino acids. In nucleotides, the CDR3 is TGTGCCAGTAGGAACTTGGACAGGCTAAACACCGGGGAGCTGTTTTTT. Translating it yields CASRNLDRLNTGELFF.

This clonotype was recorded at least ten times. The V gene is TRBV7-8, the J gene TRBJ2-7; unclear D gene. CDR3 length equals 14 residues. Germline lookup yields CDR1 SGHVS and CDR2 FQNEAQ. Trimming removed 1 base from V and 5 bases from J, with 12 bases in between. Here the CDR3 reads CASSLGSSWDEQYF. The CDR3 nucleotides are TGTGCCAGCAGCTTAGGGTCTAGTTGGGACGAGCAGTACTTC.

This clonotype was seen repeatedly, ten times or more. The chain is built from TRBV6-2 or TRBV6-3 and TRBJ2-5; no clear D. Germline CDR1 MNHEY, CDR2 SVGEGT. The CDR3 extends over 16 amino acids. V gave up 4 bases and J gave up 4 bases, with 19 bases separating them. In nucleotides, the CDR3 is TGTGCCAGCAGTTCAGCAATACGAGTTCCACCAGAGACCCAGTACTTC. Its protein product is CASSSAIRVPPETQYF.

This clonotype was detected a few times. A read error is possible here, since a much larger clone lies one base away. V is TRBV20-1 and J is TRBJ1-3; D ambiguous. The CDR3 runs to 12 residues. Germline assignment: CDR1 DFQATT and CDR2 SNEGSKA (reference sequence). CDR3: CSAAGPGNTICF. Written as DNA, the CDR3 is TGCAGTGCGGCAGGACCTGGAAACACCATATGTTTT.

The chain is built from TRBV12-3 or TRBV12-4 and TRBJ2-5; D is possibly TRBD2 (5 bases). Trimming left V 10 bases short and J 4 bases short, with 16 bases between. This CDR3 contains 13 residues. As DNA, the CDR3 is TGTGCCACCCATCAGCTGGGAGTAGAGACCCAGTACTTC. Residues: CATHQLGVETQYF.

This clonotype was observed many times. The gene calls are TRBV28 and TRBJ2-7, with D possibly matching TRBD1 (6 bases). V gave up 4 bases and J gave up 0 bases, with 16 bases separating them. The CDR3 is made up of 16 amino acids. The germline gives CDR1 MDHEN, CDR2 SYDVKM. The DNA of the CDR3 is TGTGCCAGCAGTTCCCAAGGACAGAAGAGCTCCTACGAGCAGTACTTC. Protein product: CASSSQGQKSSYEQYF.

This clonotype was seen repeatedly, ten times or more. J is TRBJ1-2 and V is TRBV20-1; D remains unclear. Trimming cost V 3 bases and J 4 bases, with 12 bases left between them. This CDR3 contains 13 residues. CDR1 and CDR2 (germline): DFQATT, SNEGSKA (reference sequence). As DNA, the CDR3 is TGCAGTGCTAGTCCGAAAATGGCCTATGGCTACACCTTC. This translates into CSASPKMAYGYTF.

DNA for the CDR3: TGTGCCAGCCTGCTCCAAGACGGGAATGAAGCTTTCTTT. Translated, it gives CASLLQDGNEAFF. The rearrangement joins TRBV12-3 or TRBV12-4 to TRBJ1-1; D remains unclear. The CDR3 contains 13 residues. Trimming left V 8 bases short and J 7 bases short, with 17 bases between.

This clonotype was detected ten times or more. V and J are TRBV20-1 and TRBJ2-4, with 10 nucleotides matching TRBD1. The CDR3 consists of 13 residues. J lost 8 bases, V lost 1 base, and 2 bases had no gene match. CDR1 is DFQATT, CDR2 SNEGSKA, per germline (reference sequence). CDR3 protein: CSARVGQGDIQYF. CDR3 in DNA: TGCAGTGCTAGAGTCGGACAGGGGGACATTCAGTACTTC.

This clonotype was picked up many times. CDR3 sequence (DNA): TGTGCCAGCAGTCAACCCTGGCAGGGAGGCGGTCAGCCCCAGCATTTT. This sequence encodes CASSQPWQGGGQPQHF. V and J are TRBV6-1 and TRBJ1-5, with a weak D call TRBD1 (5 bases). Trimming stripped 5 bases from V and 6 bases from J, with 20 bases between. This CDR3 is 16 amino acids long. Looked up from germline, CDR1 is MNHNS and CDR2 is SASEGT.

This clonotype was recorded at least ten times. This sequence joins TRBV12-3 or TRBV12-4 and TRBJ1-2, with D possibly being TRBD1 (5 bases). Trimming shortened V by 2 bases and J by 8 bases, and 12 bases separated the two germline ends. This CDR3 region has 13 residues. The CDR3 coding sequence is TGTGCCAGCAGTTTACAGGGATGGAGGGGCTACACCTTC. Translating gives CASSLQGWRGYTF.

The chain links TRBV7-9 to TRBJ1-1, with D hard to call. The CDR3 is 14 amino acids. Trimming took off 5 bases at V and 6 bases at J, with 16 bases between the two ends. The germline gives CDR1 SEHNR, CDR2 FQNEAQ (reference sequence). CDR3 in DNA: TGTGCCAGCAGCGGAGGACTGGTGCGCGCTGAAGCTTTCTTT. Translated, it gives CASSGGLVRAEAFF.

This clonotype was counted ten times or more. This sequence joins TRBV28 and TRBJ1-3, with no clear D. In germline, CDR1 is MDHEN, CDR2 SYDVKM. The V gene lost 6 bases and the J gene lost 0 bases, with 9 bases spanning the gap. The CDR3 is 14 residues long. CDR3 protein: CASRDRLSGNTIYF. CDR3 DNA sequence: TGTGCCAGCAGGGATCGACTCTCTGGAAACACCATATATTTT.

This clonotype has a handful of counts. This chain uses TRBV4-1 with TRBJ1-5; D is unresolved. With 0 bases removed from V and 3 bases from J, the gap between germline ends came to 12 bases. The length of the CDR3 is 16 residues. Germline CDR1 and CDR2: MGHRA and YSYEKL. The DNA of the CDR3 is TGCGCCAGCAGCCAAGATCACTCCAGACCCAATCAGCCCCAGCATTTT. Its protein is CASSQDHSRPNQPQHF.

With regard to this clonotype: Germline and junction disagree at one end, which may indicate a read error. The genes are TRBV7-2 and TRBJ2-5, with 7 bases that match TRBD2. The CDR3 loop spans 17 amino acids. Germline values: CDR1 SGHTA, CDR2 FQGNSA. This CDR3 is CASSLGRGGPGGETQHF. The DNA of the CDR3 is TGTGCCAGCAGCTTAGGGAGGGGAGGGCCCGGGGGAGAGACCCAGCACTTC.

This clonotype was seen many times. The CDR3 is CAAWTGGRETQYF. The CDR3 nucleotides are TGTGCCGCATGGACAGGGGGCCGAGAGACCCAGTACTTC. This sequence joins TRBV10-3 and TRBJ2-5, with 11 bases lining up with TRBD1. Trimming cost V 11 bases and J 4 bases; bases outside gene matches: 6. The CDR3 extends over 13 amino acids. Looked up from germline, CDR1 is ENHRY and CDR2 is SYGVKD.

This clonotype was found once. With a much larger clone just one base away, this may be a read error. The chain couples TRBV5-1 to TRBJ1-1; no reliable D call. Germline V CDR1 and CDR2: SGHRS, YFSETQ. The CDR3 is 15 residues long. DNA of the CDR3: TGCGCCAGCAGCGAGGCAGCACTCTCGAACACTGAAGCTGTCTTT. Amino acids: CASSEAALSNTEAVF.

This clonotype was picked up many times. The chain uses TRBV2 and TRBJ1-2; 11 nucleotides agree with TRBD1. Germline V gene lookup returns CDR1 SNHLY and CDR2 FYNNEI. The CDR3 runs 14 residues. Losses at the gene ends were 11 bases for V and 8 bases for J; bases not matched to a gene: 13. The CDR3 protein is CARSGTGGLVGYTF. CDR3 DNA: TGTGCCCGGTCGGGGACAGGGGGTTTGGTAGGCTACACCTTC.

The V and J genes are TRBV5-5 and TRBJ1-2; tentative D call: TRBD1 (5 bases). CDR3 length: 15 amino acids. Trimming took 6 bases from V and 8 from J, leaving 23 bases between them. Germline values: CDR1 SGHKS, CDR2 YYEKEE (reference sequence). Here the CDR3 DNA reads TGTGCCAGCACCCTGGATGCACAGGCGGCGTGGGGCTACACCTTC. The encoded protein is CASTLDAQAAWGYTF. Variable domain in full (rest from reference TRBV5-5 and TRBJ1-2): DAGVTQSPTHLIKTRGQQVTLRCSPISGHKSVSWYQQVLGQGPQFIFQYYEKEERGRGNFPDRFSARQFPNYSSELNVNALLLGDSALYLCASTLDAQAAWGYTFGSGTRLTVV.

This clonotype was counted many times. The rearrangement uses TRBV20-1 and TRBJ1-6; D remains ambiguous. Germline CDR1 is DFQATT and CDR2 is SNEGSKA (reference sequence). The CDR3 is made up of 12 amino acids. Trimming stripped 7 bases from V and 13 bases from J, with 17 bases between. The CDR3 region is CSVRSWFGPLHF. Written as DNA, the CDR3 is TGCAGTGTCAGGTCGTGGTTTGGGCCCCTCCACTTT.

This clonotype was seen only once. The chain joins TRBV20-1 to TRBJ2-5; possible D gene TRBD2, 6 bases. CDR3 length: 14 amino acids. The ends were cut back, 5 bases at V and 1 base at J, with 14 bases in the middle. The germline V gene has CDR1 DFQATT and CDR2 SNEGSKA (reference sequence). The CDR3 protein is CSAGGLGGQETQYF. CDR3 sequence (DNA): TGCAGTGCTGGGGGACTTGGGGGCCAAGAGACCCAGTACTTC.

This clonotype has a count of ten or more. J is TRBJ2-5 and V is TRBV20-1; unclear D gene. CDR1 DFQATT and CDR2 SNEGSKA come from the germline V gene (reference sequence). The length of the CDR3 is 13 residues. V lost 0 bases, J lost 4 bases, and 9 bases lay in between. The CDR3 DNA is TGCAGTGCTAGAGAGCCCCCGGGAGAGACCCAGTACTTC. Amino acid sequence: CSAREPPGETQYF.

Of note for this clonotype: Since no conserved phenylalanine or tryptophan closes the CDR3, a read error is the likely cause. Because the CDR3's place on the DNA is in doubt, the DNA is left out and the CDR3 is given as listed by TCRdb. The chain recombines TRBV12-3 or TRBV12-4 with TRBJ2-2; no check of the table's D call, TRBD1, against the DNA was made. A total of 13 residues make up the CDR3, ends included. This CDR3 is CACRDRDTGELCV.

This chain uses TRBV29-1 with TRBJ2-7, with D perhaps given as TRBD1 or TRBD2 (5 bases each). CDR1 is SQVTM and CDR2 is ANQGSEA in the germline V gene. The CDR3 contains 13 residues. V lost 6 bases and J lost 6, with 18 bases in between. CDR3 region: CSVESPGQSEQYF. CDR3 bases: TGCAGCGTGGAGAGCCCGGGGCAGAGCGAGCAGTACTTC.

This clonotype was picked up many times. V gene TRBV6-1 combines with J gene TRBJ2-5; 9 bases agree with TRBD2. Germline trimming cut 6 bases from V and 5 bases from J; bases unmatched to any gene: 13. The CDR3 covers 16 residues. Germline lookup yields CDR1 MNHNS and CDR2 SASEGT. The CDR3, as DNA: TGTGCCAGCAGGATACAGCCGGGACTAGCAGGGGAGACCCAGTACTTC. Amino acid sequence: CASRIQPGLAGETQYF.